The present T cell receptor (beta chain) was sequenced within a study of shared clonotypes between healthy human individuals. Study-wide findings and caveats: Clonotypes shared by all four donors outscored non-shared clonotypes in generation probability.

In its sample, this clone was seen a few times. Its cognate antigen is unknown. V was shortened by 8 bases and J by 7 bases, with 9 bases between the two germline ends. CDR1 and CDR2 (germline): MNHEY, SMNVEV (reference sequence). The CDR3 has 11 residues. It was CD45RO-negative cells, positively selected for CCR7, that made up naive CD8 cells, with terminally differentiated effector memory CD45RA+ cells excluded. Profiled with immunoSEQ multiplex PCR; TCRdb holds only in-frame clones, not every one. This sample has around 2,000,000 clones; approximately 95% occur once, and the top ten carry 0.85% to 1.2%.

The chain is built from TRBV27 and TRBJ1-5; D is undetermined. This receptor was taken from a man aged 18 to 30 in good health. Sequenced input: naive CD8+ T cells sorted from blood. The CDR3: CASGGWQPQHF. CDR3 coding DNA: TGTGCCAGCGGCGGATGGCAGCCCCAGCATTTT.